The source of this TCR beta chain is a study of a mutant IDH1 vaccine in newly diagnosed glioma. The time point was: week 11, during vaccination. Alongside topical imiquimod, each dose of vaccine comprised 300 ug of mutant IDH1 20-mer peptide. This table comes from immunoSEQ multiplex PCR, and its TCRdb copy is limited to in-frame clones, with some not included. The data show roughly 110,000 clones, 90% seen once. Of note for this clone: Its antigen remains unidentified.

The sequencing here drew on PBMCs, taken from a glioma patient whose treatment included an IDH1 peptide vaccine. The origin of this receptor is a woman in her 50s with glioma.

CDR3 amino acids: CASSLGVGTVNEKLFF. DNA of the CDR3: TGCGCCAGCAGCTTGGGGGTCGGGACAGTTAATGAAAAACTGTTTTTT. This sequence joins TRBV5-1 and TRBJ1-4, with 7 bases fitting TRBD1. CDR1 and CDR2 from the germline V gene are SGHRS and YFSETQ. V trimming: 0 bases; J trimming: 4 bases; junction bases outside the gene matches: 6. The CDR3 is made up of 16 amino acids.